The 10 T cell receptor beta chains listed next were all sequenced from one sample in a study of T-cell memory formation after mild COVID-19. TCRdb fed the 5' RACE reads into MiXCR, producing one record per CDR3 protein. The profile covers under 250,000 distinct CDR3 sequences, with more than 8% appearing a single time and roughly a fifth taken by the ten largest. Sequenced input: PBMCs or a T cell subset sorted from them (not recorded which). The receptors originated from a man aged 18 to 35 who had mild COVID-19 (a few samples of this study predate the infection). Cell type and time point are not known.

A few counts support this clonotype. The rearrangement links TRBV12-3 or TRBV12-4 to TRBJ2-3; D is ambiguous. The CDR3 is 11 residues long. The ends were cut back, 6 bases at V and 7 bases at J, with 8 bases in the middle. This CDR3 is CASRRTHTQYF. In DNA form, the CDR3 reads TGTGCCAGCAGGAGGACCCATACGCAGTATTTT.

This chain links TRBV7-6 with TRBJ2-1; 8 bases map to TRBD2. Per the germline V gene, CDR1 is SGHVS and CDR2 is FNYEAQ. The CDR3 totals 18 residues. After removal of 1 base from V and 6 bases from J, the junction contained 14 bases not matched to a gene. This CDR3 is CASSLEASGPLTSNEQFF. CDR3 bases: TGTGCCAGCAGCTTAGAGGCTAGCGGGCCACTGACGAGCAATGAGCAGTTCTTC.

In DNA form, the CDR3 reads TGCGCCAGCAGCTTTCCCACCGGGGAGCTGTTTTTT. Residues: CASSFPTGELFF. This chain links TRBV5-1 with TRBJ2-2; the D is unclear. The CDR3 is made up of 12 amino acids. V shed 2 bases and J shed 4 bases, with 3 bases lying between them. Germline V gene sequence: CDR1 SGHRS, CDR2 YFSETQ.

The table lists this clonotype with a few counts. The chain recombines TRBV7-9 with TRBJ2-1, with a tentative D call TRBD2 (6 bases). The V end was cut by 2 bases, the J end by 7 bases, with 15 bases between. Germline CDR1 and CDR2: SEHNR and FQNEAQ (reference sequence). This CDR3 spans 15 amino acids. The CDR3 DNA follows: TGTGCCAGCAGCTTACTGGCGGGGCCCACAAATGAGCAGTTCTTC. Its translation is CASSLLAGPTNEQFF.

The J gene is TRBJ2-2, the V gene TRBV3-1; D remains unclear. V gave up 7 bases and J gave up 6 bases, with 9 bases separating them. Germline V gene lookup returns CDR1 LGHDT and CDR2 YNNKEL (reference sequence). There are 12 residues in the CDR3. CDR3 loop: CASNWASGELFF. The DNA for the CDR3 is TGTGCCAGCAACTGGGCCTCCGGGGAGCTGTTTTTT.

V and J are TRBV3-1 and TRBJ1-1; D is ambiguous. The CDR3 has 13 amino acids. The germline V gene encodes CDR1 LGHDT and CDR2 YNNKEL (reference sequence). Trimming took off 4 bases at V and 4 bases at J, with 10 bases between the two ends. CDR3 nucleotide sequence: TGTGCCAGCAGCCCGAGGAGGCTCACTGAAGCTTTCTTT. Translation gives CASSPRRLTEAFF.

The chain joins TRBV20-1 to TRBJ2-5; 7 bases match TRBD1. Germline values: CDR1 DFQATT, CDR2 SNEGSKA (reference sequence). V lost 5 bases and J lost 1; bases outside the gene matches: 7. The CDR3 sequence is 14 residues long. The CDR3 sequence is CSASDRPSQETQYF. The CDR3 nucleotides read TGCAGTGCTTCGGACAGGCCGTCCCAAGAGACCCAGTACTTC.

This clonotype was seen a few times. V gene TRBV4-1 combines with J gene TRBJ2-1; maybe TRBD2 (5 bases). The CDR3 loop spans 17 amino acids. Germline CDR1 MGHRA, CDR2 YSYEKL. The V end was cut by 0 bases, the J end by 4 bases, with 16 bases between. CDR3 sequence reads: CASSQERVRGAYNEQFF. For the CDR3, the DNA is TGCGCCAGCAGCCAAGAGCGGGTACGGGGTGCTTACAATGAGCAGTTCTTC.

This clonotype was seen at least ten times. The chain combines TRBV12-3 or TRBV12-4 with TRBJ2-2; D remains unclear. This CDR3 region has 13 residues. Trimming took 3 bases from V and 4 from J, leaving 6 bases between them. The CDR3 protein is CASSLRSTGELFF. CDR3 in DNA: TGTGCCAGCAGTTTGAGGTCCACCGGGGAGCTGTTTTTT.

This clonotype has only a few counts. The germline gene is not matched at one end of the junction; a read error may be the cause. V gene TRBV7-7 combines with J gene TRBJ2-6, with D hard to call. There are 14 residues in the CDR3. Germline V gene sequence: CDR1 SSHAT, CDR2 FNYEAQ (reference sequence). DNA of the CDR3: TGTGCTAGCAGCCCGAATCCTGGGGCCAACGTCCTGACTTTC. The encoded protein is CASSPNPGANVLTF.